This TCR beta chain was found in a study of blood T cell repertoires in COVID-19. Study-level background: COVID-19 samples, acute and convalescent, were from the United States, Italy and Spain. PBMCs, B-cell-depleted T cells, or T cells provided the cDNA or gDNA that made up the material.

V dropped 8 bases and J dropped 0; count of bases not matched to a gene: 9. The germline V gene encodes CDR1 SNHLY and CDR2 FYNNEI. The CDR3 sequence is 15 residues long. Original handling: How many nucleated cells were present was estimated from reference gene primer amplification. TCRdb's copy holds only in-frame clones and misses some; the assay was immunoSEQ multiplex PCR. D and trimming were read from the DNA, whereas the V and J calls and clone size are those reported in that table. The table includes around 340,000 clones, 83% detected once. The TCR sequence derives from a young man with active or convalescent COVID-19. The sequenced sample consisted of peripheral blood. The gene calls are TRBV2 and TRBJ1-1, with 7 bases matching TRBD1. The CDR3 sequence is CASLFRTGMNTEAFF. The CDR3 region has the DNA TGTGCCAGCTTGTTCCGGACAGGCATGAACACTGAAGCTTTCTTT. Full variable domain (remainder filled in from reference TRBV2 and TRBJ1-1): EPEVTQTPSHQVTQMGQEVILRCVPISNHLYFYWYRQILGQKVEFLVSFYNNEISEKSEIFDDQFSVERPDGSNFTLKIRSTKLEDSAMYFCASLFRTGMNTEAFFGQGTRLTVV.